This paragraph reports one TCR beta chain. RNA was extracted with the RNeasy kit, and a quantity of roughly 0.5 to 1 ug was reverse transcribed using random hexamers. TCRdb called the immunoSEQ multiplex PCR reads again in MiXCR, with one record for every CDR3 protein. This table holds more than 95,000 distinct CDR3 sequences, 85% to 95% found once. The authors sequenced TCR beta from blood CD8+ and CD4+ T cells. The multiple sclerosis controls comprised treatment-naive patients whose relapsing-remitting disease was stable or active. In contrast to the negatively isolated CD8+ and CD4+ T cells, TEMRA cells were FACS-enriched. These data originate in a study of CD8 T cells in Susac syndrome. The CDR3 is 14 amino acids. V was clipped by 2 bases and J by 3 bases, with 13 bases between them. CDR1 and CDR2 (germline): GTSNPN, SVGIG (reference sequence).

This clonotype was sampled from a human donor with multiple sclerosis. The specimen sequenced was CD4+ T cells from PBMCs. J is TRBJ1-1 and V is TRBV30; weak D call: TRBD1 (5 bases). Here the CDR3 DNA reads TGTGCCTGGAGTCTTAGGGGTCGGGACACTGAAGCTTTCTTT. This gives the protein CAWSLRGRDTEAFF.